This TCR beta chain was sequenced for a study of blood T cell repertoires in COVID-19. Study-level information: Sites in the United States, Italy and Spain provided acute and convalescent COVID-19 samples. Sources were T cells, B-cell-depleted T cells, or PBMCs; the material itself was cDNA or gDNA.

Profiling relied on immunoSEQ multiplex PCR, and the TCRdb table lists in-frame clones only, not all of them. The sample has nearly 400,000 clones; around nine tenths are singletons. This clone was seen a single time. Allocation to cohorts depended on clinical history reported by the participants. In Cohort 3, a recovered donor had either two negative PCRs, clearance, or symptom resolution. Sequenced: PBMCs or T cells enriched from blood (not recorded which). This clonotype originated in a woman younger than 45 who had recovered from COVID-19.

CDR3 region: CASSPNRFGYTF. The CDR3, as DNA: TGTGCCAGCAGCCCTAACAGGTTTGGCTACACCTTC. The chain carries TRBV12-3 or TRBV12-4 and TRBJ1-2, with a weak D call TRBD1 (5 bases). Trimming left V 6 bases short and J 7 bases short, with 12 bases between. The CDR3 is 12 amino acids.